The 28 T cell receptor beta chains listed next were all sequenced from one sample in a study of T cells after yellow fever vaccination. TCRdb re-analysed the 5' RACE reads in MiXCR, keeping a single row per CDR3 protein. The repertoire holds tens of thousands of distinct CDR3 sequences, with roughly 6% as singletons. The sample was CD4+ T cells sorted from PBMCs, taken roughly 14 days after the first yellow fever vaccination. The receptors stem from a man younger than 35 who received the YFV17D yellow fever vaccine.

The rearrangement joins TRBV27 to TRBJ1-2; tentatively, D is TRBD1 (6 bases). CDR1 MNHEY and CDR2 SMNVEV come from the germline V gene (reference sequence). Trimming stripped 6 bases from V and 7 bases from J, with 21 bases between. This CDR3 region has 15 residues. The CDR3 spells CASRLGSATGSGYTF. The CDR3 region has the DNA TGTGCCAGCAGGTTGGGGAGCGCCACAGGGTCTGGCTACACCTTC.

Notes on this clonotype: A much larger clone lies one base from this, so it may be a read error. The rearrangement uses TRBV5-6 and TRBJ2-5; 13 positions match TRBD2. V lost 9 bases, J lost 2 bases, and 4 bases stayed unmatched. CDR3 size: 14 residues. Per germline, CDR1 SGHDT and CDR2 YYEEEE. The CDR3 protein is CATRLAGGQETQYF. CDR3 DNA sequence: TGTGCCACCCGACTAGCGGGGGGACAAGAGACCCAGTACTTC. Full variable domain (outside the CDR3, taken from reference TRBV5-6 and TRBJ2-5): DAGVTQSPTHLIKTRGQQVTLRCSPKSGHDTVSWYQQALGQGPQFIFQYYEEEERQRGNFPDRFSGHQFPNYSSELNVNALLLGDSALYLCATRLAGGQETQYFGPGTRLLVL.

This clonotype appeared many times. The CDR3 region is CASSFGGSQETQYF. Written as DNA, the CDR3 is TGTGCCAGCAGTTTTGGGGGTAGCCAAGAGACCCAGTACTTC. The chain employs TRBV6-2 or TRBV6-3 and TRBJ2-5; D possibly uses TRBD1 or TRBD2 (5 bases each). Germline values: CDR1 MNHEY, CDR2 SVGEGT. Trimming stripped 4 bases from V and 1 base from J, with 10 bases between. The CDR3 loop spans 14 amino acids.

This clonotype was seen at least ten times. The CDR3 loop is CASSLDGNNYGYTF. CDR3 in DNA: TGCGCCAGCAGCTTGGATGGAAATAACTATGGCTACACCTTC. The chain couples TRBV5-1 to TRBJ1-2; D is ambiguous. The V end lost 0 bases, the J end lost 1 base, and 7 bases lay between the germline ends. The CDR3 runs to 14 residues. Germline CDR1 and CDR2: SGHRS and YFSETQ.

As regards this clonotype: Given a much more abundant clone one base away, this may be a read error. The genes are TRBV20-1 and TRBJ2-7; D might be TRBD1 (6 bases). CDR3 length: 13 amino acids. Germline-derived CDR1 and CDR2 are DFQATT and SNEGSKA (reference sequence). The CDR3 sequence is CCPRGLGGNEQYF. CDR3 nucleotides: TGCTGCCCTAGAGGGTTAGGGGGAAACGAGCAGTACTTC.

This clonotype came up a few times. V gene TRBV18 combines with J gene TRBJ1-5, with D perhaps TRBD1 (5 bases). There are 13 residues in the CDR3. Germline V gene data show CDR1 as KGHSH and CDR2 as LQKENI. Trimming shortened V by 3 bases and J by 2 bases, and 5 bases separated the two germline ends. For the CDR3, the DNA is TGTGCCAGCTCACCGGGGGGCAATCAGCCCCAGCATTTT. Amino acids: CASSPGGNQPQHF.

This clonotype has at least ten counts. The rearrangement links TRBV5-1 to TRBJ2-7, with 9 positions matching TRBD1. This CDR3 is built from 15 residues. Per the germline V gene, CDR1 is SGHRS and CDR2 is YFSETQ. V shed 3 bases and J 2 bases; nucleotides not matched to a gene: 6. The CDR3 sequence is CASSYSGTGPYEQYF. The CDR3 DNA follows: TGCGCCAGCAGCTATTCCGGGACAGGGCCCTACGAGCAGTACTTC. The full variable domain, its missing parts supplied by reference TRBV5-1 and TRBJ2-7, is KAGVTQTPRYLIKTRGQQVTLSCSPISGHRSVSWYQQTPGQGLQFLFEYFSETQRNKGNFPGRFSGRQFSNSRSEMNVSTLELGDSALYLCASSYSGTGPYEQYFGPGTRLTVT.

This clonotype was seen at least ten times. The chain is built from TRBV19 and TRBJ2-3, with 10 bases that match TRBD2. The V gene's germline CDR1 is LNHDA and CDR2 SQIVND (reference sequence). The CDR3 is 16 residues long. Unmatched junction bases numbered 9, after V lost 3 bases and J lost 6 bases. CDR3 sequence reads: CASSMRLAGALDTQYF. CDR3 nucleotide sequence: TGTGCCAGTAGTATGCGGCTAGCGGGGGCCTTGGATACGCAGTATTTT.

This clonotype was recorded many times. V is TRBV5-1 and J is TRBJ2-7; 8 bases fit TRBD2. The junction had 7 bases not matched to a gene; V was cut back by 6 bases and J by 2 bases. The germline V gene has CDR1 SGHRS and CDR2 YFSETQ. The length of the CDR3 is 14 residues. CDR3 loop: CASMRGDGAYEQYF. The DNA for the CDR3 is TGCGCCAGCATGCGGGGGGACGGCGCCTACGAGCAGTACTTC. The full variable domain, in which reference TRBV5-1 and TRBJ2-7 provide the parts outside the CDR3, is KAGVTQTPRYLIKTRGQQVTLSCSPISGHRSVSWYQQTPGQGLQFLFEYFSETQRNKGNFPGRFSGRQFSNSRSEMNVSTLELGDSALYLCASMRGDGAYEQYFGPGTRLTVT.

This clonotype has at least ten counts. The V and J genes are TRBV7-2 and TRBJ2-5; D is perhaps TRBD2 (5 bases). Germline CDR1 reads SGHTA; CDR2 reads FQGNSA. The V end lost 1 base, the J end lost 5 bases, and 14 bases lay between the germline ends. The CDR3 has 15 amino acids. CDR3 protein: CASSLGAVRTETQYF. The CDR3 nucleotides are TGTGCCAGCAGCTTAGGGGCTGTCCGGACTGAGACCCAGTACTTC.

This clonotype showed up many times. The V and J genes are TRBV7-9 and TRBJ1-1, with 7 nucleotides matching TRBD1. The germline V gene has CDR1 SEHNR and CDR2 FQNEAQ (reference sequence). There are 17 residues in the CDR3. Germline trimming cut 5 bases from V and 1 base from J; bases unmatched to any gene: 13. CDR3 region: CASSPDRDRLPNTEAFF. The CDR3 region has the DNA TGTGCCAGCAGCCCCGACAGGGATAGGCTCCCGAACACTGAAGCTTTCTTT.

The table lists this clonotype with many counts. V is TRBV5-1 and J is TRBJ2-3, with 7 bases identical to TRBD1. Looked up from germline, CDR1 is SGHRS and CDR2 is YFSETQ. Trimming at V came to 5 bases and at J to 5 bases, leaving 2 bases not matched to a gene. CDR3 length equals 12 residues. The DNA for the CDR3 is TGCGCCAGCAGGGGGACAGAAGATACGCAGTATTTT. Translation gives CASRGTEDTQYF.

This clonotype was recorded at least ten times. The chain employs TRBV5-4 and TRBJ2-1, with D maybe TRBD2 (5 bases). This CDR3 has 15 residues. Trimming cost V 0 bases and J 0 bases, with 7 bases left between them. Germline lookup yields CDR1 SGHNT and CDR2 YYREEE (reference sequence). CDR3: CASSLAGNSYNEQFF. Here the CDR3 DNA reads TGTGCCAGCAGCTTGGCGGGGAACTCCTACAATGAGCAGTTCTTC.

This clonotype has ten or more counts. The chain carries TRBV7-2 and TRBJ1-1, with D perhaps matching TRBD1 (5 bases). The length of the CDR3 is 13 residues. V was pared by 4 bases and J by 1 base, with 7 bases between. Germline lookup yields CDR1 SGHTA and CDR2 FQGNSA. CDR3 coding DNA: TGTGCCAGCAGCTCCGACAGGAACACTGAAGCTTTCTTT. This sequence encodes CASSSDRNTEAFF.

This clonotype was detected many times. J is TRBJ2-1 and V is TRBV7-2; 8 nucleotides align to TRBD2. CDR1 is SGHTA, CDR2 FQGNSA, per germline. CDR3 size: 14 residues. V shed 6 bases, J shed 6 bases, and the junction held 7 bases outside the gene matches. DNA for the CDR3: TGTGCCAGCAGAACCGGGGGGGCCACCAATGAGCAGTTCTTC. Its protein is CASRTGGATNEQFF. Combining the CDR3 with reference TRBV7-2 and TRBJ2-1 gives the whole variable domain GAGVSQSPSNKVTEKGKDVELRCDPISGHTALYWYRQSLGQGLEFLIYFQGNSAPDKSGLPSDRFSAERTGGSVSTLTIQRTQQEDSAVYLCASRTGGATNEQFFGPGTRLTVL.

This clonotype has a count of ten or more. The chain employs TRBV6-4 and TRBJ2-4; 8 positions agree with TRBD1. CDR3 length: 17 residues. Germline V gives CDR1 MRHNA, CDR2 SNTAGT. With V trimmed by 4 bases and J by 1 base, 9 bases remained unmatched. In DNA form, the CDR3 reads TGTGCCAGCAGTGGGAGGACAGGGTTCGAGGCCAAAAACATTCAGTACTTC. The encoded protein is CASSGRTGFEAKNIQYF.

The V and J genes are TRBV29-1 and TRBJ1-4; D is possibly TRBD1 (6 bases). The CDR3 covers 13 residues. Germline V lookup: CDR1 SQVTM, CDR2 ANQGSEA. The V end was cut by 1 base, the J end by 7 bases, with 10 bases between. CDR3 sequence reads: CSVEASGAEKLFF. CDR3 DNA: TGCAGCGTTGAAGCGTCAGGGGCTGAAAAACTGTTTTTT.

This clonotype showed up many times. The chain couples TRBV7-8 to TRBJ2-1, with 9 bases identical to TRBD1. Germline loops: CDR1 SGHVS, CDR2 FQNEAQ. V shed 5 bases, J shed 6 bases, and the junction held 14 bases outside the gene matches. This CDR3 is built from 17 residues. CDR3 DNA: TGTGCCAGCAGCCCACATAGTACGGGACAGGGTTTCAATGAGCAGTTCTTC. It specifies CASSPHSTGQGFNEQFF. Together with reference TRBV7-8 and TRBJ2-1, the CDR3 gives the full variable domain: GAGVSQSPRYKVAKRGQDVALRCDPISGHVSLFWYQQALGQGPEFLTYFQNEAQLDKSGLPSDRFFAERPEGSVSTLKIQRTQQEDSAVYLCASSPHSTGQGFNEQFFGPGTRLTVL.

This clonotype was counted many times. The CDR3 protein is CSVPGQTYNEQFF. The CDR3 nucleotides read TGCAGCGTGCCGGGACAGACCTACAATGAGCAGTTCTTC. The V gene is TRBV29-1, the J gene TRBJ2-1; 7 nucleotides line up with TRBD1. Trimming took 6 bases from V and 2 from J; bases not matched to a gene: 4. This CDR3 is built from 13 residues. Germline V gives CDR1 SQVTM, CDR2 ANQGSEA.

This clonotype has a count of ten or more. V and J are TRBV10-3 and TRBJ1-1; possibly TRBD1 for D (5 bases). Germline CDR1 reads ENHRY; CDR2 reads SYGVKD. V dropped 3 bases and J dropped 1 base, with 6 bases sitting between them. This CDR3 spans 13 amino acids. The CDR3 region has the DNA TGTGCCATCAGTGACCAGGGGAACACTGAAGCTTTCTTT. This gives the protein CAISDQGNTEAFF.

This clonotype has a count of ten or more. The CDR3 is CSARESYEQYF. CDR3 DNA sequence: TGCAGTGCTAGAGAATCCTACGAGCAGTACTTC. V is TRBV20-1 and J is TRBJ2-7, with D unclear. The CDR3 sequence is 11 residues long. V was cut by 0 bases and J by 1 base, with 1 base left in between. Germline CDR1 is DFQATT and CDR2 is SNEGSKA (reference sequence).

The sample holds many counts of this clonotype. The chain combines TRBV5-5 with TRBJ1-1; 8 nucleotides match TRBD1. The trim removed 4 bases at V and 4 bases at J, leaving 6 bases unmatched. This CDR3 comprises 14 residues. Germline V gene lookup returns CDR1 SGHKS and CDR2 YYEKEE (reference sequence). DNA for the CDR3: TGTGCCAGCAGCGGGCGTACAGGGGGCACTGAAGCTTTCTTT. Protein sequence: CASSGRTGGTEAFF.

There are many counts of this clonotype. CDR3 DNA sequence: TGCAGTGCTAGGACAGGTAACACTGAAGCTTTCTTT. It specifies CSARTGNTEAFF. The chain couples TRBV20-1 to TRBJ1-1, with a tentative D call TRBD1 (6 bases). Germline CDR1 and CDR2: DFQATT and SNEGSKA (reference sequence). This CDR3 contains 12 residues. V gave up 3 bases and J gave up 2 bases, with 7 bases separating them.

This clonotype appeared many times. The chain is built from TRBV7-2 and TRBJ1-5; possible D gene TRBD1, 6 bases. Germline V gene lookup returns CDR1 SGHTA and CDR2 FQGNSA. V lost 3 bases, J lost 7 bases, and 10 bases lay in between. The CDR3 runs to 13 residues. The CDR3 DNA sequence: TGTGCCAGCAGCTTGAGCGGGGGCCAGCCCCAGCATTTT. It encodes CASSLSGGQPQHF.

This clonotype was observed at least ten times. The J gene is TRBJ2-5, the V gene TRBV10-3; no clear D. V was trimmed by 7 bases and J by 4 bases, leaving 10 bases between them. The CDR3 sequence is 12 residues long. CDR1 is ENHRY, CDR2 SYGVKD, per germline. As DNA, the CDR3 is TGTGCCATCAAGAGTTTGGGAGAGACCCAGTACTTC. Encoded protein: CAIKSLGETQYF.

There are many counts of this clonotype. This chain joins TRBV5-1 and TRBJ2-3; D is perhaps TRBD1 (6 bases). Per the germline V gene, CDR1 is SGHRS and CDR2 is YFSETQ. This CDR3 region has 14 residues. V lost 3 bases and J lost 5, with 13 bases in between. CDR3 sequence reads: CASSSQGQEDTQYF. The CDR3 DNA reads TGCGCCAGCAGCTCTCAGGGGCAGGAAGATACGCAGTATTTT.

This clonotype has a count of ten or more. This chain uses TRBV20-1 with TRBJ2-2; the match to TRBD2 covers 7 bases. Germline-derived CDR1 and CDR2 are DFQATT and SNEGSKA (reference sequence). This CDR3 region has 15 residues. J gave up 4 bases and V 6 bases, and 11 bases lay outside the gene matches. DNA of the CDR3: TGCAGTGCCCGAGAGGGCGGGGGTGGCACCGGGGAGCTGTTTTTT. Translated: CSAREGGGGTGELFF.

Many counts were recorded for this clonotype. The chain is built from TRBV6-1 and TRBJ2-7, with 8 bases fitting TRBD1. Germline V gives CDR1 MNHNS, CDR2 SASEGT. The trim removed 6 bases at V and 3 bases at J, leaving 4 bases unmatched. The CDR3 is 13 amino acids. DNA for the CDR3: TGTGCCAGCAGGACAGGGGCCAACTACGAGCAGTACTTC. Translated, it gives CASRTGANYEQYF.